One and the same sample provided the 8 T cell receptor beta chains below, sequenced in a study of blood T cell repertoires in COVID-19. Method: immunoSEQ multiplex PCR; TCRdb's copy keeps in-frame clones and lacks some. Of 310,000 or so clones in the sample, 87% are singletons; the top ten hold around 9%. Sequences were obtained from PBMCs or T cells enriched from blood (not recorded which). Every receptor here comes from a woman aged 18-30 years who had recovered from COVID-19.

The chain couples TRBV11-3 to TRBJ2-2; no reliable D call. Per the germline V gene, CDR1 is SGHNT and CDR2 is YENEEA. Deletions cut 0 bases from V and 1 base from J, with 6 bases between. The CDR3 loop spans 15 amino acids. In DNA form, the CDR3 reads TGTGCCAGCAGCTTAGACGGTCGGAACACCGGGGAGCTGTTTTTT. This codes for CASSLDGRNTGELFF. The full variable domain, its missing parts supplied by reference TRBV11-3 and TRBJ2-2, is EAGVVQSPRYKIIEKKQPVAFWCNPISGHNTLYWYLQNLGQGPELLIRYENEEAVDDSQLPKDRFSAERLKGVDSTLKIQPAELGDSAVYLCASSLDGRNTGELFFGEGSRLTVL.

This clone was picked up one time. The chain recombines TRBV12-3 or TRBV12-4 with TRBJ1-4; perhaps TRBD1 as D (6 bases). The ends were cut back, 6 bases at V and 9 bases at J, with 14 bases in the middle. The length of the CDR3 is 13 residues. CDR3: CASSPRGYKKLFF. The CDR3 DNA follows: TGTGCCAGCAGCCCCAGGGGATATAAAAAACTGTTTTTT.

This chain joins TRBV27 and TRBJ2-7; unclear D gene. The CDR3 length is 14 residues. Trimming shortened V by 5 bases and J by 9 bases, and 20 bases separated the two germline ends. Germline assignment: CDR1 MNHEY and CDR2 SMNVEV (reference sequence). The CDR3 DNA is TGTGCCAGCAGTGGCCCCCCCGGCGGCCTACGGCAGTACTTC. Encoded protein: CASSGPPGGLRQYF.

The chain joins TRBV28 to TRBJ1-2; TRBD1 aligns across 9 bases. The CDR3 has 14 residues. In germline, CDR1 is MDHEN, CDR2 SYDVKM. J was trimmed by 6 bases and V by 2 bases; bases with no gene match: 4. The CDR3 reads CASSLTGTGNGYTF. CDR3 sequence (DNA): TGTGCCAGCAGTTTAACCGGGACAGGGAATGGCTACACCTTC.

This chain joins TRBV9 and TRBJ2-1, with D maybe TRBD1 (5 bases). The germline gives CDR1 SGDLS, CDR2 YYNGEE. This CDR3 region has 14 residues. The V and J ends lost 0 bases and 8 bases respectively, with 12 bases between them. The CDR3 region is CASSVVGATHEQFF. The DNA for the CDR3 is TGTGCCAGCAGCGTAGTAGGGGCCACCCATGAGCAGTTCTTC.

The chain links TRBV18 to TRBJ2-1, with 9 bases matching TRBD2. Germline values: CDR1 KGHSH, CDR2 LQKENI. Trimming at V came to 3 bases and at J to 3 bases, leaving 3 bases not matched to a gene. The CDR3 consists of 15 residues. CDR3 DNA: TGTGCCAGCTCACCTCTAGCGGGGAGCTACAATGAGCAGTTCTTC. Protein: CASSPLAGSYNEQFF.

Here the CDR3 DNA reads TGTGCCAGCAGCTCGGACAGATTCACCGGGGAGCTGTTTTTT. Protein: CASSSDRFTGELFF. This chain connects TRBV7-3 to TRBJ2-2, with a possible D match to TRBD1 (6 bases). This CDR3 is built from 14 residues. Germline V gene sequence: CDR1 SGHTA, CDR2 FQGTGA. V was cut by 4 bases and J by 4 bases, with 10 bases left in between.

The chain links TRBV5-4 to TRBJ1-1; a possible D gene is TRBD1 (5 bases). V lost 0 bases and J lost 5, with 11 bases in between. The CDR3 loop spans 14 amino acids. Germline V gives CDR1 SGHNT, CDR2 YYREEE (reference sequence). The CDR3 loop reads CASSLDGGETEAFF. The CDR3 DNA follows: TGTGCCAGCAGCTTGGACGGGGGGGAGACTGAAGCTTTCTTT.